This T cell receptor (beta chain) was sequenced in a study of T cell changes during pregnancy in multiple sclerosis. Sequenced by immunoSEQ multiplex PCR; TCRdb stores in-frame clones only, minus some. The sample consists of tens of thousands of clones, 90% to 97% of them appearing once. From germline, CDR1 is SGHNT and CDR2 YYREEE (reference sequence). This CDR3 spans 13 amino acids. Trimming cost V 5 bases and J 3 bases, with 11 bases left between them. This material consisted of CD8+ T cells from peripheral blood mononuclear cells, taken after pregnancy. This receptor was identified in a female donor with multiple sclerosis, enrolled in a pregnancy study. The chain carries TRBV5-4 and TRBJ1-2; D remains ambiguous. The CDR3 sequence: CASSKVEDYGYTF. CDR3 nucleotides: TGTGCCAGCAGTAAGGTGGAGGACTATGGCTACACCTTC.